The 4 T cell receptor beta chains below all came from one sample that was sequenced in a study of T cell changes during pregnancy in multiple sclerosis. The data were produced by immunoSEQ multiplex PCR, yet TCRdb's version contains in-frame clones alone and is incomplete. The data contain about 51,000 clones, approximately 94% of them singletons. The source was CD4+ T cells from peripheral blood mononuclear cells, collected in the second trimester of pregnancy. The origin of the receptors is a female donor with multiple sclerosis, enrolled in a pregnancy study.

The J gene is TRBJ2-1, the V gene TRBV7-2; perhaps TRBD1 as D (6 bases). The V end lost 3 bases, the J end lost 2 bases, and 11 bases lay between the germline ends. The CDR3 is 15 residues long. Germline CDR1 SGHTA, CDR2 FQGNSA. The DNA of the CDR3 is TGTGCCAGCAGCTTTGAAGGGGGAGCCTACAATGAGCAGTTCTTC. Translated, it gives CASSFEGGAYNEQFF.

The chain links TRBV7-2 to TRBJ2-2; D call uncertain. The CDR3 covers 15 residues. In germline, CDR1 is SGHTA, CDR2 FQGNSA. V was clipped by 0 bases and J by 0 bases, with 5 bases between them. The CDR3 reads CASSLARSNTGELFF. The CDR3 nucleotides are TGTGCCAGCAGCTTAGCGAGATCGAACACCGGGGAGCTGTTTTTT.

Written as DNA, the CDR3 is TGTGCCAGCAGCTTAGCGGGGGGGGCGCGCGAGCAGTACTTC. Residues: CASSLAGGAREQYF. This chain joins TRBV7-2 and TRBJ2-7; TRBD2 is a possible D gene (7 bases). The V gene's germline CDR1 is SGHTA and CDR2 FQGNSA. This CDR3 has 14 residues. With 0 bases removed from V and 6 bases from J, the gap between germline ends came to 12 bases.

The rearrangement joins TRBV9 to TRBJ1-2; tentative D call: TRBD1 (5 bases). The V gene's germline CDR1 is SGDLS and CDR2 YYNGEE. The CDR3 totals 14 residues. V was cut by 0 bases and J by 3 bases, with 9 bases left in between. The CDR3 nucleotides are TGTGCCAGCAGCGTAGCACGGGGGGACTATGGCTACACCTTC. Translating it yields CASSVARGDYGYTF.